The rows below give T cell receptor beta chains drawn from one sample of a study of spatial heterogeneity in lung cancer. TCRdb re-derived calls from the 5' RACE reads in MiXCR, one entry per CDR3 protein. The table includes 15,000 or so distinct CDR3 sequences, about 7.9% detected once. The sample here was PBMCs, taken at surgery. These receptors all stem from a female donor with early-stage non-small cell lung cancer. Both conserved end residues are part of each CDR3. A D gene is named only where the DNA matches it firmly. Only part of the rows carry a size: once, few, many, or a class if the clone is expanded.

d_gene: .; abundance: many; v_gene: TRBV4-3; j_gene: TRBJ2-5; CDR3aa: CASSQDWPLYGTQYF; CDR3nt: TGCGCCAGCAGCCAAGATTGGCCTTTGTACGGGACCCAGTACTTC
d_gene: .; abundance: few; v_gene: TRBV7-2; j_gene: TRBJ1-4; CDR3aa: CASSLDFRPEKLFF; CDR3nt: TGTGCCAGCAGCTTGGACTTTCGGCCTGAAAAACTGTTTTTT
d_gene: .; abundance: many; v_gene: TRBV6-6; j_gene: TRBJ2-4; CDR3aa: CASSYTGRDLAKNIQYF; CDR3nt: TGTGCCAGCAGTTATACAGGAAGGGACCTAGCCAAAAACATTCAGTACTTC
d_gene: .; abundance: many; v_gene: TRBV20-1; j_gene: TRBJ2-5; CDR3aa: CSGIWTKETQYF; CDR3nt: TGCAGTGGGATCTGGACCAAAGAGACCCAGTACTTC
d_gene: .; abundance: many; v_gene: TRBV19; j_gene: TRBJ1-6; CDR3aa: CASSTTTGGGSPLHF; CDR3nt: TGTGCCAGTAGTACCACGACAGGTGGCGGTTCACCCCTCCACTTT
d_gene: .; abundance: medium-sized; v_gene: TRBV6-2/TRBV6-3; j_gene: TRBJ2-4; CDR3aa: CASSYLTDGEVSKNIQYF; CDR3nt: TGTGCCAGCAGTTATTTAACTGACGGGGAGGTCTCCAAAAACATTCAGTACTTC
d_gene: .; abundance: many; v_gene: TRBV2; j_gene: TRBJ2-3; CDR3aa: CASSDIPSSSTDTQYF; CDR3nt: TGTGCCAGCAGTGACATCCCGAGTTCTAGCACAGATACGCAGTATTTT
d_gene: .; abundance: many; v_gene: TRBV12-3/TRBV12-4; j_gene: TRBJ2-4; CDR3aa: CASTQSGARNIQYF; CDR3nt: TGTGCCAGCACACAATCAGGGGCAAGAAACATTCAGTACTTC
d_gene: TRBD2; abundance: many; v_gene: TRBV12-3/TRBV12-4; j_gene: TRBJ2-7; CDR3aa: CASSPLAEYGREQYF; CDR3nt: TGTGCCAGCAGCCCACTAGCGGAGTATGGTCGGGAGCAGTACTTC
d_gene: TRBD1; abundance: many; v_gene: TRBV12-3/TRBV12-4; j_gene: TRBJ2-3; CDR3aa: CASRTTGNTQYF; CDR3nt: TGTGCCAGCAGGACGACAGGGAATACGCAGTATTTT
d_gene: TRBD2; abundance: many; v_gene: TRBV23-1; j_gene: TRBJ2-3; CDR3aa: CASSQSRGIDTQYF; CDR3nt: TGCGCCAGCAGTCAATCGCGGGGGATAGATACGCAGTATTTT
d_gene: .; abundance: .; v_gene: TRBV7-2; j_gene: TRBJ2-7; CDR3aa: CASSLSTGGVTYEQYF; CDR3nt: TGTGCCAGCAGCTTATCTACCGGCGGTGTGACCTACGAGCAGTACTTC
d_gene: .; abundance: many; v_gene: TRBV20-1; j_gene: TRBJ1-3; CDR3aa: CSAHREGVGNTIYF; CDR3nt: TGCAGTGCTCACAGGGAGGGGGTTGGAAACACCATATATTTT
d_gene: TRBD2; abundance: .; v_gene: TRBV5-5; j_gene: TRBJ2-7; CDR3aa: CASSLVGLAVYEQYF; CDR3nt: TGTGCCAGCAGCTTGGTGGGACTAGCTGTCTACGAGCAGTACTTC
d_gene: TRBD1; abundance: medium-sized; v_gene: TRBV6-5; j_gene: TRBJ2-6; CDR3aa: CASSFRPGQGAGGANVLTF; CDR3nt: TGTGCCAGCAGTTTCAGACCGGGACAGGGGGCGGGAGGGGCCAACGTCCTGACTTTC
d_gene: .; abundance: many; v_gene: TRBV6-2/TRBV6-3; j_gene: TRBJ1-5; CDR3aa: CASSSRRGGAIQPQHF; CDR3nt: TGTGCCAGCAGTTCCCGCCGGGGGGGTGCAATTCAGCCCCAGCATTTT
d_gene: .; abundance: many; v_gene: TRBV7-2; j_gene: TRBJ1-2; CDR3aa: CASSLAPGANYGYTF; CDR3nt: TGTGCCAGCAGCTTAGCCCCGGGGGCTAACTATGGCTACACCTTC
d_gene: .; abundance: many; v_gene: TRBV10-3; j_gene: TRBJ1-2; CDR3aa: CAISALPTNYGYTF; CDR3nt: TGTGCCATCAGTGCCCTACCGACAAACTATGGCTACACCTTC
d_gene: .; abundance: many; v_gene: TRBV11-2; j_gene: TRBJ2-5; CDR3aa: CASSLIPGRTQQETQYF; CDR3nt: TGTGCCAGCAGCTTAATTCCGGGGAGGACACAGCAAGAGACCCAGTACTTC
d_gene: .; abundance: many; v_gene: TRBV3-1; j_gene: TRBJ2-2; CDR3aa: CASKRVDTGELFF; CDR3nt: TGTGCCAGCAAGAGGGTGGACACCGGGGAGCTGTTTTTT
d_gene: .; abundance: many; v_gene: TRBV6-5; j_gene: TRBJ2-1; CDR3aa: CASSYSPARDEQFF; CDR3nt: TGTGCCAGCAGTTACTCACCAGCAAGGGATGAGCAGTTCTTC
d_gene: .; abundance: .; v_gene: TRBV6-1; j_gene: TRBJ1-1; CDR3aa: CASSEKENTEAFF; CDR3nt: TGTGCCAGCAGTGAAAAAGAGAACACTGAAGCTTTCTTT
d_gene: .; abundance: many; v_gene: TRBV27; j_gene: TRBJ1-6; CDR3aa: CASRSVGGNSPLHF; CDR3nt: TGTGCCAGCAGGAGCGTGGGGGGCAATTCACCCCTCCACTTT
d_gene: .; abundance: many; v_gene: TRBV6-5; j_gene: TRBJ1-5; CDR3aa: CASSLGLNSNQPQHF; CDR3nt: TGTGCCAGCAGCCTCGGGCTCAATAGCAATCAGCCCCAGCATTTT
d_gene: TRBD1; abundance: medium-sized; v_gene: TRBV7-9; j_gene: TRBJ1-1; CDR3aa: CASTPPDRGRTEAFF; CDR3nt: TGTGCCAGCACCCCACCGGACAGGGGGCGGACTGAAGCTTTCTTT
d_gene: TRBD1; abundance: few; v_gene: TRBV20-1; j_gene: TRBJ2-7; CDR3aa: CSASNPTGYSYEQYF; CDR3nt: TGCAGTGCTAGCAACCCGACAGGGTACTCCTACGAGCAGTACTTC
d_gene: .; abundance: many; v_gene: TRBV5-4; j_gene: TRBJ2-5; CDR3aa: CASSLGTAAVRETQYF; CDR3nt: TGTGCCAGCAGCTTAGGGACGGCAGCGGTCCGAGAGACCCAGTACTTC
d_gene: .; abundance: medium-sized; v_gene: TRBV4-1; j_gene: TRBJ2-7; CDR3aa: CASSPENGRGEQYF; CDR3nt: TGCGCCAGCAGCCCGGAGAACGGCAGGGGAGAGCAGTACTTC
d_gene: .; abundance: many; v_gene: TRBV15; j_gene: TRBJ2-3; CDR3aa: CATSRALDTQYF; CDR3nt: TGTGCCACCAGCAGAGCCTTAGATACGCAGTATTTT
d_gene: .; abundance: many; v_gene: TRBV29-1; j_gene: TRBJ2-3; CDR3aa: CSVGVGTPSTDTQYF; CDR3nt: TGCAGCGTTGGGGTCGGGACCCCAAGCACAGATACGCAGTATTTT
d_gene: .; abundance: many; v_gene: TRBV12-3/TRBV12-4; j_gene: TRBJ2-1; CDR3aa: CASSLAGLVNEQFF; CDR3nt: TGTGCCAGCAGTTTAGCAGGGTTAGTGAATGAGCAGTTCTTC
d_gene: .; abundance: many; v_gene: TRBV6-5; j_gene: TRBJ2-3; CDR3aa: CASSDTRADTQYF; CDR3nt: TGTGCCAGCAGTGACACCCGCGCAGATACGCAGTATTTT
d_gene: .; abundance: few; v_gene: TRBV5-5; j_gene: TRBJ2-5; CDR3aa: CASGPTGWIETQYF; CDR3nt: TGTGCCAGCGGTCCAACAGGGTGGATCGAGACCCAGTACTTC
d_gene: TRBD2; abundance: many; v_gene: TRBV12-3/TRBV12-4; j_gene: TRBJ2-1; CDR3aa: CASSSRLAGGGDEQFF; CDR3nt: TGTGCCAGCAGTTCGAGACTAGCGGGGGGAGGCGATGAGCAGTTCTTC
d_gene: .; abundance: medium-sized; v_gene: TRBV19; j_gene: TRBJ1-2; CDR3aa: CASSIPSPHSGNYGYTF; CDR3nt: TGTGCCAGTAGTATACCCTCGCCTCACAGCGGTAACTATGGCTACACCTTC
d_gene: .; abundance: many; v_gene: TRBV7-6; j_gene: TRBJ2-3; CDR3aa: CASSPTLTGPFSNTDTQYF; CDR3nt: TGTGCCAGCAGCCCCACCCTAACAGGGCCCTTTTCTAACACAGATACGCAGTATTTT
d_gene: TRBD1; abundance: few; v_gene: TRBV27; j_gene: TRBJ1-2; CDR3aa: CASSSLLRDRDYGYTF; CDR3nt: TGTGCCAGCAGTTCCCTCCTCCGGGACAGGGACTATGGCTACACCTTC
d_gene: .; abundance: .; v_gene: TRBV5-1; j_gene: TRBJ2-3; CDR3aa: CASSLGRVTDTQYF; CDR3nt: TGCGCCAGCAGCTTGGGACGGGTCACAGATACGCAGTATTTT
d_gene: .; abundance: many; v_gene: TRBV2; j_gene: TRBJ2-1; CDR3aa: CASSGRSSYNEQFF; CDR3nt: TGTGCCAGCAGTGGGAGGTCCTCCTACAATGAGCAGTTCTTC
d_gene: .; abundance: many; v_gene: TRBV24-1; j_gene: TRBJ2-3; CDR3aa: CATSDLGSLTDTQYF; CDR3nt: TGTGCCACCAGTGATTTGGGCAGTCTCACAGATACGCAGTATTTT
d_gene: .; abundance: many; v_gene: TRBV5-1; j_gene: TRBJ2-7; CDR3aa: CAGKGDIAGYEQYF; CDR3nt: TGCGCCGGCAAGGGAGACATAGCAGGGTACGAGCAGTACTTC
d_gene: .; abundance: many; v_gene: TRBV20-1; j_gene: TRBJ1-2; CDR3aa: CSASTIAGSNYGYTF; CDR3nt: TGCAGTGCTAGTACGATAGCAGGGAGTAACTATGGCTACACCTTC
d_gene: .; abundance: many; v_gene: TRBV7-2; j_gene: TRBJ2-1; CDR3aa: CASSPRVDEQFF; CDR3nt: TGTGCCAGCAGCCCCCGCGTGGATGAGCAGTTCTTC
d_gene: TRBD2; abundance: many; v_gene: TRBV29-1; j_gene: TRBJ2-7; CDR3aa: CSPLAGGPDEQYF; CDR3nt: TGCAGCCCACTAGCGGGAGGGCCCGACGAGCAGTACTTC
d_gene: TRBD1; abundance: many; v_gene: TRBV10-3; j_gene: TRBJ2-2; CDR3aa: CAISRDSNTGELFF; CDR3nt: TGTGCCATCAGTCGGGACAGTAACACCGGGGAGCTGTTTTTT
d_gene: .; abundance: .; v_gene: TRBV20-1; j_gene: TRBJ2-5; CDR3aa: CSARMSGRETQYF; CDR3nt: TGCAGTGCTAGAATGTCCGGGAGAGAGACCCAGTACTTC
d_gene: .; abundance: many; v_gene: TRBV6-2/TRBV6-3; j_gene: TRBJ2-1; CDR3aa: CASSRQTAYNEQFF; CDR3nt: TGTGCCAGCAGCCGCCAGACAGCTTACAATGAGCAGTTCTTC
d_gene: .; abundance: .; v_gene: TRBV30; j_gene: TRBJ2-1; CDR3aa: CAWSLNNEQFF; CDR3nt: TGTGCCTGGAGTCTAAACAATGAGCAGTTCTTC
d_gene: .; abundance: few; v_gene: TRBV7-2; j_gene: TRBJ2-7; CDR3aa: CASSLVGVEQYF; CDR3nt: TGTGCCAGCAGCTTAGTGGGGGTCGAGCAGTACTTC
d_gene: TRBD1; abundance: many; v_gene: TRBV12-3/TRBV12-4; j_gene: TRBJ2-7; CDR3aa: CASSLGQGASYEQYF; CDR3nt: TGTGCCAGCAGTTTAGGACAGGGGGCCTCCTACGAGCAGTACTTC
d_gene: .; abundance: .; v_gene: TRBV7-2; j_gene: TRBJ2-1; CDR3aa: CASSLAGVGAYNEQFF; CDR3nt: TGTGCCAGCAGCTTAGCGGGGGTGGGAGCCTACAATGAGCAGTTCTTC
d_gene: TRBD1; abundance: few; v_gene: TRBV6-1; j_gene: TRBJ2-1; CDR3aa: CASTKQGASYNEQFF; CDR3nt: TGTGCCAGCACTAAACAGGGGGCGTCCTACAATGAGCAGTTCTTC
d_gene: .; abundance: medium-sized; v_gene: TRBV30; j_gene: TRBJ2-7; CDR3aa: CAWSWTEGDEQYF; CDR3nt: TGTGCCTGGAGTTGGACGGAGGGGGACGAGCAGTACTTC
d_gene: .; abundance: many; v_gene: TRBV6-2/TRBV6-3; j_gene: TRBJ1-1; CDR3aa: CASQRETEAFF; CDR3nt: TGTGCCAGCCAACGGGAGACTGAAGCTTTCTTT
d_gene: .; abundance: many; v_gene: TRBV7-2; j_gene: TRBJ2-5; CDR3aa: CASSLVRLERETQYF; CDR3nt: TGTGCCAGCAGCTTAGTGCGACTAGAACGGGAGACCCAGTACTTC
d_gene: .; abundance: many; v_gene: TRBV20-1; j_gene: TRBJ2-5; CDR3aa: CSAPDRRISSQETQYF; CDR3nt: TGCAGTGCTCCCGACAGGCGGATTTCGTCCCAAGAGACCCAGTACTTC
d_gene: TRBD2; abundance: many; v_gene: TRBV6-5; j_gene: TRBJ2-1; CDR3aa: CASSYRGLKYNEQFF; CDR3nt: TGTGCCAGCAGTTACCGGGGACTAAAGTACAATGAGCAGTTCTTC
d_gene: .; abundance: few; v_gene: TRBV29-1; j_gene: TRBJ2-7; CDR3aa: CSVVGRGYEQYF; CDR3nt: TGCAGCGTTGTTGGGAGAGGATACGAGCAGTACTTC
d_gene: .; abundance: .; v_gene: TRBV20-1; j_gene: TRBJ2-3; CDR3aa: CSASSNGAFTDTQYF; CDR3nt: TGCAGTGCTAGTTCGAATGGGGCGTTCACAGATACGCAGTATTTT